Reported below is one TCR beta chain. The antigen is not known. This entry comes from a study of cytotoxic CD8 clonotypes in ibrutinib-treated CLL. General study results and limits: Among the clonotypes, public ones were uncommon and contracted or held stable on treatment.

Sequencing was performed with immunoSEQ multiplex PCR; in TCRdb, only in-frame clones are kept and a portion is missing. The repertoire holds about 50,000 clones, with 53% as singletons. The germline CDR1 and CDR2 sequences are SQVTM and ANQGSEA. The trim removed 7 bases at V and 3 bases at J, leaving 6 bases unmatched. The CDR3 is 13 residues long. About 2.1 micrograms of genomic DNA (from cryopreserved PBMCs) were used for TCR beta libraries. Sequenced material: PBMCs, taken after 12 months of ibrutinib treatment. V gene TRBV29-1 combines with J gene TRBJ2-3, with 8 bases that match TRBD2. The source of this sequence is a human donor with chronic lymphocytic leukemia. The CDR3 protein is CSADGGGTDTQYF. CDR3 DNA sequence: TGCAGCGCCGACGGGGGGGGTACAGATACGCAGTATTTT.